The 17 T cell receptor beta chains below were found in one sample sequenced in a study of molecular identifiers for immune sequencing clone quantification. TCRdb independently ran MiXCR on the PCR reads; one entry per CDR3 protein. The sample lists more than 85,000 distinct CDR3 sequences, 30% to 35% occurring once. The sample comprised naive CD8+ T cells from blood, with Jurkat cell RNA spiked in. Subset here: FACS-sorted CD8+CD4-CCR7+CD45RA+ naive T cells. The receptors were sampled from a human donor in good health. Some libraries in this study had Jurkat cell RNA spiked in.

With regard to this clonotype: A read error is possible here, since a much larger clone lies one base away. The CDR3, as DNA: TGTGCCAGCCGCCCCGGCTCCTACGTGCAGTACTTC. Translating gives CASRPGSYVQYF. The rearrangement links TRBV28 to TRBJ2-7, with unresolved D. The CDR3 is made up of 12 amino acids. CDR1 MDHEN and CDR2 SYDVKM come from the germline V gene.

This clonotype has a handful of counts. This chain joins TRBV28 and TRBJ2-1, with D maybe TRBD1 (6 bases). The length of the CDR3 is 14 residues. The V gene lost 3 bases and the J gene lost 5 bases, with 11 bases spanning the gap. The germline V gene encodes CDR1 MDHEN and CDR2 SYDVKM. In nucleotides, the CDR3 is TGTGCCAGCAGTTTTGGGGGCTTCGACAATGAGCAGTTCTTC. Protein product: CASSFGGFDNEQFF.

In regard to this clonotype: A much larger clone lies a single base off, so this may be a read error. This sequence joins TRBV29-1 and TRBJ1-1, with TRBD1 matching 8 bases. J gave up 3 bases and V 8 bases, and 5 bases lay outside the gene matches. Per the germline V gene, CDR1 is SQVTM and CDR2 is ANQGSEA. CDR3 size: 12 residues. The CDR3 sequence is CSITQGDTEAFF. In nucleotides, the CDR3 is TGCAGCATTACACAGGGGGACACTGAAGCTTTCTTT.

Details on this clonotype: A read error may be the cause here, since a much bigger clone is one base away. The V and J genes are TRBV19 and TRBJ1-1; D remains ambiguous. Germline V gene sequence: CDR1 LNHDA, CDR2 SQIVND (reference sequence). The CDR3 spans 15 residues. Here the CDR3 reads CVSSIGRLENTEAFF. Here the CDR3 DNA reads TGTGTCAGTAGTATAGGTCGACTCGAGAACACTGAAGCTTTCTTT.

For the CDR3, the DNA is TGTGCCAGCAGTTCATTTCCTAGCGGGCCCACAGATACGCAGTATTTT. Protein: CASSSFPSGPTDTQYF. This sequence joins TRBV28 and TRBJ2-3, with 8 positions matching TRBD2. V trimming: 4 bases; J trimming: 2 bases; junction bases outside the gene matches: 8. Germline V lookup: CDR1 MDHEN, CDR2 SYDVKM. This CDR3 is built from 16 residues.

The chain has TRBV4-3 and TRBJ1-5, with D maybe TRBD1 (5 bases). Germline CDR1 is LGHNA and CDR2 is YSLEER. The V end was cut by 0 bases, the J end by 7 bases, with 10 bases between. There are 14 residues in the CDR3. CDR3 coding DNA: TGCGCCAGCAGCCAAGATCAGGGAGAGCAGCCCCAGCATTTT. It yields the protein CASSQDQGEQPQHF.

The CDR3 loop reads CASSHQTLVNEKLFF. CDR3 coding DNA: TGTGCCAGCAGTCATCAAACGCTCGTTAATGAAAAACTGTTTTTT. The chain carries TRBV12-3 or TRBV12-4 and TRBJ1-4; D remains unclear. Trimming left V 5 bases short and J 4 bases short, with 14 bases between. The CDR3 spans 15 residues.

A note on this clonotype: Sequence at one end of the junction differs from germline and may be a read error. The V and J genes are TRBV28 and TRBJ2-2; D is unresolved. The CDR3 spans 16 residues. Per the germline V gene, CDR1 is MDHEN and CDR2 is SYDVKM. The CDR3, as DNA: TGTGTCAGCAGTTTTACGGCAATCGCGAACACCGGGGAGCTGTTTTTT. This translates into CVSSFTAIANTGELFF.

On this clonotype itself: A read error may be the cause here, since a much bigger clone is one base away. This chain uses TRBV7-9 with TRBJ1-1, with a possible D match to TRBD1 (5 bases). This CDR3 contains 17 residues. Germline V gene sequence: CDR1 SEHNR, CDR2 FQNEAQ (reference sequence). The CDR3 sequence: CASTPLVQGRTYTEAIF. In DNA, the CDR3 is TGTGCCAGCACCCCGCTCGTGCAGGGACGGACCTACACTGAAGCTATCTTT.

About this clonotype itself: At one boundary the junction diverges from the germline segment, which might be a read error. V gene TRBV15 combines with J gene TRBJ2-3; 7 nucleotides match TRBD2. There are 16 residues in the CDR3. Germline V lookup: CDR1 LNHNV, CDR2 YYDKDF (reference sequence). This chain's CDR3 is CATIRHLAASTDTQYF. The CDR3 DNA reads TGTGCCACCATCAGACATCTAGCGGCCAGCACAGATACGCAGTATTTT. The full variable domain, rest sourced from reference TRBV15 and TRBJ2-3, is DAMVIQNPRYQVTQFGKPVTLSCSQTLNHNVMYWYQQKSSQAPKLLFHYYDKDFNNEADTPDNFQSRRPNTSFCFLDIRSPGLGDTAMYLCATIRHLAASTDTQYFGPGTRLTVL.

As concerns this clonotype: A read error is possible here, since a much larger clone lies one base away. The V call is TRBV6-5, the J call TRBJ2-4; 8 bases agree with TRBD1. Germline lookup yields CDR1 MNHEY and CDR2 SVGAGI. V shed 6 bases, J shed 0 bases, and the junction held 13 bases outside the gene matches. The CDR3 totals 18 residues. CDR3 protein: CASSRAQGETEAKNIQYF. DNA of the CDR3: TGTGCCAGCAGCCGGGCACAGGGGGAAACGGAAGCCAAAAACATTCAGTACTTC.

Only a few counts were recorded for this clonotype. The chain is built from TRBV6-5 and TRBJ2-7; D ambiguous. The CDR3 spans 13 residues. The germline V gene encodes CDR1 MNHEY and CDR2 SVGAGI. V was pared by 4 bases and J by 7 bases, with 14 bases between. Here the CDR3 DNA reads TGTGCCAGCAGTTTTGGCCTGTACCTGGAGCAGTACTTC. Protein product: CASSFGLYLEQYF.

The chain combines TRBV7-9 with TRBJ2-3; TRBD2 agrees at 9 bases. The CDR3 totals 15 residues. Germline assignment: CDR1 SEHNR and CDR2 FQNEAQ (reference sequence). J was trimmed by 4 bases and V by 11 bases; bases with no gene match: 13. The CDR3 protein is CAGTTGTSFPDTQYF. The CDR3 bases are TGTGCCGGCACCACCGGGACTAGCTTTCCAGATACGCAGTATTTT.

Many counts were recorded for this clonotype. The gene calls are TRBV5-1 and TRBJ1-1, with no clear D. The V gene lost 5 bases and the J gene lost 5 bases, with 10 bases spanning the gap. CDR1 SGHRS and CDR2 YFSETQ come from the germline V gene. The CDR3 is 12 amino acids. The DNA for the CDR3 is TGCGCCAGCAGGGGAACGGGAACTGAAGCTTTCTTT. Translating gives CASRGTGTEAFF. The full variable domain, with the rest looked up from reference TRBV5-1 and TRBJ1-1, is KAGVTQTPRYLIKTRGQQVTLSCSPISGHRSVSWYQQTPGQGLQFLFEYFSETQRNKGNFPGRFSGRQFSNSRSEMNVSTLELGDSALYLCASRGTGTEAFFGQGTRLTVV.

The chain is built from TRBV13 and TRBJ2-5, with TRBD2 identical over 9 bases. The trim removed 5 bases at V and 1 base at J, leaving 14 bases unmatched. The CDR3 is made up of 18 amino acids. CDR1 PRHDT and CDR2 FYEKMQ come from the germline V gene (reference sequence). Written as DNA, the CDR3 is TGTGCCAGCAGCCTCTTAGCGGGAGCCAGTTTTTCCCAAGAGACCCAGTACTTC. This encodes CASSLLAGASFSQETQYF.

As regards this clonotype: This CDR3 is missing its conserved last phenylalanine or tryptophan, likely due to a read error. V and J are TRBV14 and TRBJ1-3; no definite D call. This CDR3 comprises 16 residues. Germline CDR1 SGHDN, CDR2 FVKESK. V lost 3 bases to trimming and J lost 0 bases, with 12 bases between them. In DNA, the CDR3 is TGTGCCAGCAGCCAGGCCCCCGGATTCTCTGGAAACACCATATATTAT. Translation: CASSQAPGFSGNTIYY.

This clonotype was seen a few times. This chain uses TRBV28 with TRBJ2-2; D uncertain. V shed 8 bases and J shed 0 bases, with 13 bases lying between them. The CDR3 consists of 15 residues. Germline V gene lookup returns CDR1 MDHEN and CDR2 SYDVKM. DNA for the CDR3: TGTGCCAGCTCCTTAATGTTTACGAACACCGGGGAGCTGTTTTTT. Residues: CASSLMFTNTGELFF.